This T cell receptor beta chain was recovered during a study of blood T cell repertoires in COVID-19. Looking at the study overall: Acute-phase and convalescent COVID-19 samples originated in the United States, Italy and Spain.

Germline V gives CDR1 MNHEY, CDR2 SVGAGI. This CDR3 contains 15 residues. V lost 5 bases to trimming and J lost 4 bases, with 17 bases between them. Here immunoSEQ multiplex PCR was the method, and the copy in TCRdb shows in-frame clones only, minus some. The sample yields about 210,000 clones, around 80% seen once. Sequenced: peripheral blood. The source is a man between 50 and 59 years old with active or convalescent COVID-19. V gene TRBV6-5 combines with J gene TRBJ1-2; perhaps TRBD1 as D (6 bases). The CDR3: CASSPTPGTSYGYTF. The CDR3 nucleotides read TGTGCCAGCAGTCCTACCCCCGGGACAAGCTATGGCTACACCTTC.